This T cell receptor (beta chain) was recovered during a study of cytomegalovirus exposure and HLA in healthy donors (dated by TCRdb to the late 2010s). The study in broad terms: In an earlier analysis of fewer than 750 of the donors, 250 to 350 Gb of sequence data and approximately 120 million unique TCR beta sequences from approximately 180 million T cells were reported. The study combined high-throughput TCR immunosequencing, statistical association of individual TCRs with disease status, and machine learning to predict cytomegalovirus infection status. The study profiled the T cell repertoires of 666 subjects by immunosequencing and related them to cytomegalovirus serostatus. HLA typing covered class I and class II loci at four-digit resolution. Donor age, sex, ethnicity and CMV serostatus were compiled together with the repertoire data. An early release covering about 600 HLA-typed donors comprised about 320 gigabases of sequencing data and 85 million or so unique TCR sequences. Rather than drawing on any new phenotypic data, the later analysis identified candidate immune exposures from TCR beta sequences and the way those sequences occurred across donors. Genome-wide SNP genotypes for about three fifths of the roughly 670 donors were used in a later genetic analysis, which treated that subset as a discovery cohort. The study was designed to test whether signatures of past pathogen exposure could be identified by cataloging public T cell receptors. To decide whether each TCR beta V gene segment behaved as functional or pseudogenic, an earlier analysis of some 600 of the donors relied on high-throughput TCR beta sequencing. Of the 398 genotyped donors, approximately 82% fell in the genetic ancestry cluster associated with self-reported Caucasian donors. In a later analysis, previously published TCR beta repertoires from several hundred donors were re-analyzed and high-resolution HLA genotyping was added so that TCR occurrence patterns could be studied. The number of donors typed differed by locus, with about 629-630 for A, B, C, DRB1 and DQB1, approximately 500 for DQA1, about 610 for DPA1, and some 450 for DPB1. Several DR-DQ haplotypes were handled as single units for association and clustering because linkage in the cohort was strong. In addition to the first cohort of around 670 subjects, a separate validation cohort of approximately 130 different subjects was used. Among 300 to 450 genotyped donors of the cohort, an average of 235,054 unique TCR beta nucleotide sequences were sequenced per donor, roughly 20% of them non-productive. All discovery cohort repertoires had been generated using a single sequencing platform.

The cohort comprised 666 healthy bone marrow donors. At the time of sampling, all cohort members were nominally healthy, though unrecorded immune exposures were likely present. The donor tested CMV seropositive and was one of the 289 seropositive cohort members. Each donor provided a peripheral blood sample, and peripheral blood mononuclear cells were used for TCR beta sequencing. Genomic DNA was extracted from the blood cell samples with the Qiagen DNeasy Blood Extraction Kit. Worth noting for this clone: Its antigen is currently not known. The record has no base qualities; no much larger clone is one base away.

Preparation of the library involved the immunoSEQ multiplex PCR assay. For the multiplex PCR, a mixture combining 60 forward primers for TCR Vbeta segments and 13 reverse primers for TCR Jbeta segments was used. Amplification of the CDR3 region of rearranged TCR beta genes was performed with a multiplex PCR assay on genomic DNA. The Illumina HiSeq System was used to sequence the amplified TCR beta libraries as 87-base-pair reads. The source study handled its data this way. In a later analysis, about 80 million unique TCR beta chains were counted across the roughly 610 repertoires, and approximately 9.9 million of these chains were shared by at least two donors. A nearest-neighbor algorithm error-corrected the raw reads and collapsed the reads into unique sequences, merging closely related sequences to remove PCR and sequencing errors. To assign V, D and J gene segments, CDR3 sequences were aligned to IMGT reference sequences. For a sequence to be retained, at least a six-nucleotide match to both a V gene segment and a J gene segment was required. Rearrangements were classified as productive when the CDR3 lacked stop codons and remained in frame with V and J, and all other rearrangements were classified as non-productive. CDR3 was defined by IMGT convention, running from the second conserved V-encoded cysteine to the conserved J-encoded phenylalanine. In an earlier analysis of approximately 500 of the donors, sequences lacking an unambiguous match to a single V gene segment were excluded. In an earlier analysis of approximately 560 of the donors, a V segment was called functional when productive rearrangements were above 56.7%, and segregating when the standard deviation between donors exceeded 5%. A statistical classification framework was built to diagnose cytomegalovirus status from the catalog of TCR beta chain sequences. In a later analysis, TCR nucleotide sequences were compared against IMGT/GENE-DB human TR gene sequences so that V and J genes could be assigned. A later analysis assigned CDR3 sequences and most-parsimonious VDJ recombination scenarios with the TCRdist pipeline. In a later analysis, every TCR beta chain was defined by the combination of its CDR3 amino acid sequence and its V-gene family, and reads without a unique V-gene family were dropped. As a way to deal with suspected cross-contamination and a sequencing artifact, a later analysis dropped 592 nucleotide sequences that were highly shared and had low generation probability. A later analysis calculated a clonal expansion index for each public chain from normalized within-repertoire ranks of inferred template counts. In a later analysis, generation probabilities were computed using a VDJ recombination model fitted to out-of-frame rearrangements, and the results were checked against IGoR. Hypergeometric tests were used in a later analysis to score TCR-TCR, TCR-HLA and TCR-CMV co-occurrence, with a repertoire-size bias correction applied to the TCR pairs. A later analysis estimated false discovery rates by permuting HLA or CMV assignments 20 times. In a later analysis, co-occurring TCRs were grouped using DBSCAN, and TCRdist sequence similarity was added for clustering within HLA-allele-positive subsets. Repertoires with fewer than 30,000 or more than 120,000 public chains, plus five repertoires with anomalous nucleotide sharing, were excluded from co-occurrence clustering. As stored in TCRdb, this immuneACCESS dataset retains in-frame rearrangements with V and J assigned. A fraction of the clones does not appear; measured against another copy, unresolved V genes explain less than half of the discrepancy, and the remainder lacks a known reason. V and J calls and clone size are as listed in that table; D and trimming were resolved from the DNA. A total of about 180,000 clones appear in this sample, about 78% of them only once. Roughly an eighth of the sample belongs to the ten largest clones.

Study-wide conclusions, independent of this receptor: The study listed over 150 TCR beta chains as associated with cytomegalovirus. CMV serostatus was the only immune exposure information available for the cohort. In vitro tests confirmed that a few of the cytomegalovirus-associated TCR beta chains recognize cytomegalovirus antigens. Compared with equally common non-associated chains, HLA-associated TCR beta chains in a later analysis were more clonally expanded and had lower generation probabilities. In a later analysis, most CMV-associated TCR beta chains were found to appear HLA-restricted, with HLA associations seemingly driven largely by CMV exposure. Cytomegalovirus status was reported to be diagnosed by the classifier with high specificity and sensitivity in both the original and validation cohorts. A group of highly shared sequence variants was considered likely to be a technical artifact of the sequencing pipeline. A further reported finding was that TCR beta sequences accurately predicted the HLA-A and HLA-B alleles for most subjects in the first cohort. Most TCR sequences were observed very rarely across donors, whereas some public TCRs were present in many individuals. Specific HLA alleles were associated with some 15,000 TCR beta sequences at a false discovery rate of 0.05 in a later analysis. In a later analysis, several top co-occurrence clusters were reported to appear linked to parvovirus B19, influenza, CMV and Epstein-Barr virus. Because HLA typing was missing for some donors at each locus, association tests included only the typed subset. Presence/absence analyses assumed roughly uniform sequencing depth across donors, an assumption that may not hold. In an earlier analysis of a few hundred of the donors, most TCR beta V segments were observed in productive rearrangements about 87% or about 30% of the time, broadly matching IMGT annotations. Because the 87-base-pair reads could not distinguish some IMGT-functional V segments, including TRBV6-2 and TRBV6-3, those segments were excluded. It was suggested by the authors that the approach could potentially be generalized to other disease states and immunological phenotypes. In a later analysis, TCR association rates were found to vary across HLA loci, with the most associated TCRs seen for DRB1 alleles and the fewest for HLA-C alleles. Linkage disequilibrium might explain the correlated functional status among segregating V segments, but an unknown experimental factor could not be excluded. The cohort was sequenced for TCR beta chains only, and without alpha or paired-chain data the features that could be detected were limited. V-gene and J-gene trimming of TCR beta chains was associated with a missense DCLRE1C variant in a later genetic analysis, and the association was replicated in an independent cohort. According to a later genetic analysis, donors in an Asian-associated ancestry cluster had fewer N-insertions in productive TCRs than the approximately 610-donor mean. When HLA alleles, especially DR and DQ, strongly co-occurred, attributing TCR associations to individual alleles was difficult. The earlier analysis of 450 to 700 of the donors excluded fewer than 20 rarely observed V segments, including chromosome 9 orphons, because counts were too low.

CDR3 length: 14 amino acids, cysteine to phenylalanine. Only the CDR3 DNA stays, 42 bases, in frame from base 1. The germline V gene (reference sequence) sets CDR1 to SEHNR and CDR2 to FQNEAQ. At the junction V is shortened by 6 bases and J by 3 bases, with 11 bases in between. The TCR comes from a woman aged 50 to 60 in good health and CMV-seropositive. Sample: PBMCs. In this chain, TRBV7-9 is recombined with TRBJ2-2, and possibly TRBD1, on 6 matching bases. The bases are TGTGCCAGCAGAGGTACAGGGTACACCGGGGAGCTGTTTTTT. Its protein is CASRGTGYTGELFF.